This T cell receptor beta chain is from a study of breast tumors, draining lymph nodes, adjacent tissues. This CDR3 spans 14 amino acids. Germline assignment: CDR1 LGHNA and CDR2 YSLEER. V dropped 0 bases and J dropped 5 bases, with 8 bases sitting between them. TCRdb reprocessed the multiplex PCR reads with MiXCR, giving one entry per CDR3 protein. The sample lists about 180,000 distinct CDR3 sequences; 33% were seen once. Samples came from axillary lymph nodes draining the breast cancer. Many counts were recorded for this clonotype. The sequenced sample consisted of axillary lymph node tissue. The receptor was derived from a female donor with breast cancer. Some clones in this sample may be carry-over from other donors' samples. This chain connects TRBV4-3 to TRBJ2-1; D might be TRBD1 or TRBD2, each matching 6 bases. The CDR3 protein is CASSQDRGDNEQFF. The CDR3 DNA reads TGCGCCAGCAGCCAAGATAGGGGGGACAATGAGCAGTTCTTC.